A selection of T cell receptor beta chains follows, all from one sample in a study of OX40 agonist ivuxolimab in advanced cancers. TCRdb keeps only in-frame clones here, not all; method: immunoSEQ multiplex PCR. The profile shows around 100,000 clones, 89% of them singletons. Sequenced here: CD4+ or CD8+ T cells sorted from blood, sampled in a trial of the OX40 agonist ivuxolimab. These receptors were taken from an adult with an advanced solid tumor such as melanoma, head and neck, liver or kidney cancer. CDR3s include the opening cysteine and the closing phenylalanine or tryptophan. Each record gives: V gene, D gene, CDR3 length, clone size, J gene, CDR3 protein, CDR3 DNA. D genes are given only for firm matches. The size field is filled for only some rows; it gives once, few, many or a size class.

>TRBV5-1|-|15|-|TRBJ1-2
CASSPTRTPSDGYTF
TGCGCCAGCAGCCCGACACGCACCCCTTCGGATGGCTACACCTTC
>TRBV10-2|TRBD2|17|-|TRBJ2-1
CASSESAAGGPYNEQFF
TGCGCCAGCAGTGAGTCCGCCGCGGGGGGGCCGTACAATGAGCAGTTCTTC
>TRBV6-4|TRBD2|14|-|TRBJ2-1
CASSDAITSGEQFF
TGTGCCAGCAGTGACGCGATTACTAGCGGTGAGCAGTTCTTC
>TRBV29-1|-|13|-|TRBJ2-3
CSVHGSLWDTQYF
TGCAGCGTGCACGGCAGCCTTTGGGATACGCAGTATTTT
>TRBV19|-|16|-|TRBJ2-1
CASSISSGAVNNEQFF
TGTGCCAGTAGTATTTCGTCGGGGGCGGTTAACAATGAGCAGTTCTTC
>TRBV7-6|TRBD2|16|-|TRBJ2-5
CASSPTAGSGRKTQYF
TGTGCCAGCAGCCCAACCGCTGGTAGCGGGAGAAAGACCCAGTACTTC
>TRBV5-1|TRBD1|16|-|TRBJ2-7
CASSPGTGPRDYEQYF
TGCGCCAGCAGCCCCGGGACAGGCCCAAGAGACTACGAGCAGTACTTC
>TRBV5-1|-|15|-|TRBJ1-4
CASSPTGGRLGKLFF
TGCGCCAGCAGCCCAACCGGGGGTCGCCTAGGAAAACTGTTTTTT
>TRBV30|-|12|-|TRBJ2-7
CAWSGGAYEQYF
TGTGCCTGGAGTGGCGGGGCCTACGAGCAGTACTTC
>TRBV6-5|TRBD2|13|-|TRBJ2-7
CASSPGGSYEQYF
TGTGCCAGCTCTCCGGGGGGCTCCTACGAGCAGTACTTC
>TRBV7-7|-|15|-|TRBJ2-5
CASSLGLGEAETQYF
TGTGCCAGCAGCTTGGGCCTGGGAGAAGCGGAGACCCAGTACTTC
>TRBV5-1|-|16|-|TRBJ2-7
CASSRGGRALPYEQYF
TGCGCCAGCAGCCGAGGTGGGCGGGCCCTCCCCTACGAGCAGTACTTC
>TRBV9|-|15|-|TRBJ2-2
CASSVGRTARGELFF
TGTGCCAGCAGCGTAGGCCGCACGGCACGAGGGGAGCTGTTTTTT
>TRBV30|-|13|once|TRBJ1-1
CAWKQTQNTEAFF
TGTGCCTGGAAACAGACCCAGAACACTGAAGCTTTCTTT
>TRBV5-4|-|13|-|TRBJ1-2
CASSLVGIGGYTF
TGTGCCAGCAGCTTGGTAGGGATTGGAGGCTACACCTTC
>TRBV27|TRBD1|17|-|TRBJ1-2
CASSPGLSTGTGYGYTF
TGTGCCAGCAGCCCAGGACTTTCCACCGGGACAGGCTATGGCTACACCTTC
>TRBV23-1|TRBD2|17|-|TRBJ2-5
CASSQSRRAGCQETQYF
TGCGCCAGCAGTCAATCGAGGCGAGCGGGATGCCAAGAGACCCAGTACTTC
>TRBV28|-|15|-|TRBJ2-7
CASSLLGGPVYEQYF
TGTGCCAGCAGTTTACTCGGGGGTCCCGTCTACGAGCAGTACTTC
>TRBV6-5|-|14|-|TRBJ2-2
CASSTTPSAGELFF
TGTGCCAGCAGTACGACCCCTTCGGCCGGGGAGCTGTTTTTT
>TRBV30|-|14|-|TRBJ2-7
CAWSQPRPPYEQYF
TGTGCCTGGAGTCAACCCCGTCCCCCTTACGAGCAGTACTTC
>TRBV18|TRBD2|16|-|TRBJ2-3
CASSPLGTSGTDTQYF
TGTGCCAGCTCACCACTCGGGACTAGCGGAACAGATACGCAGTATTTT
>TRBV28|TRBD1|14|-|TRBJ2-5
CASSLDRVVETQYF
TGTGCCAGCAGTCTCGACAGGGTCGTAGAGACCCAGTACTTC